A single sample gave rise to the 13 T cell receptor beta chains below, sequenced in a study of T cell responses to AZD1222 COVID-19 vaccine. Assay used: immunoSEQ multiplex PCR; TCRdb lists only in-frame clones, some missing. The sample includes 40,000 to 55,000 clones, 80% to 90% of them seen just once. Material: peripheral blood, obtained 28 days after the second AZD1222 dose. The origin of the receptors is an adult who received the AZD1222 COVID-19 vaccine.

The chain links TRBV6-5 to TRBJ1-5; D may be TRBD1 (6 bases). In germline, CDR1 is MNHEY, CDR2 SVGAGI. The CDR3 runs to 13 residues. The V end was cut by 10 bases, the J end by 0 bases, with 10 bases between. CDR3 in DNA: TGTGCCACGAGGGGGGGTAGCAATCAGCCCCAGCATTTT. Translation gives CATRGGSNQPQHF.

The chain employs TRBV4-2 and TRBJ1-3, with 8 bases identical to TRBD1. The ends lost 0 bases at V and 0 bases at J; junction bases unmatched: 4. Looked up from germline, CDR1 is LGHNA and CDR2 is YNFKEQ. The CDR3 totals 17 residues. The CDR3, as DNA: TGTGCCAGCAGCCAAGATCCGGGACAGGTCTCTGGAAACACCATATATTTT. This translates into CASSQDPGQVSGNTIYF.

The chain uses TRBV6-5 and TRBJ1-4, with D uncertain. Germline CDR1 MNHEY, CDR2 SVGAGI. The CDR3 runs to 14 residues. V lost 5 bases to trimming and J lost 0 bases, with 7 bases between them. Here the CDR3 reads CASSRGTTNEKLFF. DNA of the CDR3: TGTGCCAGCAGTCGTGGGACAACTAATGAAAAACTGTTTTTT.

The chain uses TRBV19 and TRBJ1-1; no clear D gene. From germline, CDR1 is LNHDA and CDR2 SQIVND (reference sequence). V lost 9 bases, J lost 7 bases, and 18 bases lay in between. This CDR3 comprises 13 residues. The CDR3: CASRFGSTLEAFF. In DNA, the CDR3 is TGTGCCAGCCGTTTTGGGTCCACCCTTGAAGCTTTCTTT.

J is TRBJ2-7 and V is TRBV30; 7 nucleotides match TRBD1. The CDR3 consists of 14 residues. Trimming at V came to 5 bases and at J to 4 bases, leaving 11 bases not matched to a gene. Germline CDR1 is GTSNPN and CDR2 is SVGIG (reference sequence). The CDR3 coding sequence is TGTGCCTGGCACCTCGGGACAGAGGCTTACGAGCAGTACTTC. Translation gives CAWHLGTEAYEQYF.

V gene TRBV6-2 or TRBV6-3 combines with J gene TRBJ2-7; D might be TRBD1 (6 bases). V lost 2 bases to trimming and J lost 3 bases, with 14 bases between them. Germline CDR1 is MNHEY and CDR2 is SVGEGT. The CDR3 extends over 15 amino acids. The CDR3 reads CASSYGGGFGYEQYF. For the CDR3, the DNA is TGTGCCAGCAGTTACGGTGGGGGCTTCGGCTACGAGCAGTACTTC.

The V and J genes are TRBV29-1 and TRBJ2-1; the match to TRBD2 covers 11 bases. This CDR3 has 15 residues. CDR1 and CDR2 (germline): SQVTM, ANQGSEA. With V trimmed by 5 bases and J by 7 bases, 10 bases remained unmatched. In DNA, the CDR3 is TGCAGCGTTCAGAGGAATAGCGGGAGGGGAAATGAGCAGTTCTTC. This sequence encodes CSVQRNSGRGNEQFF.

In this sample, this clone turned up a few times. The chain couples TRBV12-5 to TRBJ1-5; 7 bases are shared with TRBD1. CDR1 and CDR2 from the germline V gene are LGHNT and FRNRAP. V was clipped by 0 bases and J by 2 bases; unmatched bases: 4. This CDR3 has 16 residues. The CDR3 here is CASGLVTGRGNQPQHF. The CDR3 DNA reads TGTGCTAGTGGTTTGGTGACAGGGAGAGGCAATCAGCCCCAGCATTTT.

The chain joins TRBV28 to TRBJ2-5; the D gene could be TRBD1 or TRBD2 (6 bases each). CDR1 and CDR2 from the germline V gene are MDHEN and SYDVKM. This CDR3 region has 15 residues. With 7 bases removed from V and 4 bases from J, the gap between germline ends came to 19 bases. CDR3: CASMEGGNGGETQYF. CDR3 in DNA: TGTGCCAGCATGGAGGGGGGTAACGGGGGAGAGACCCAGTACTTC.

The rearrangement joins TRBV6-5 to TRBJ2-3; the D is unclear. V shed 6 bases and J shed 2 bases, with 15 bases lying between them. In germline, CDR1 is MNHEY, CDR2 SVGAGI. The CDR3 spans 15 residues. CDR3 coding DNA: TGTGCCAGCAGCCGACGAGAAGACACCACAGATACGCAGTATTTT. Protein: CASSRREDTTDTQYF.

The V and J genes are TRBV12-3 or TRBV12-4 and TRBJ2-7; D is undetermined. The ends were cut back, 6 bases at V and 3 bases at J, with 6 bases in the middle. CDR3 length: 11 residues. The CDR3 DNA follows: TGTGCCAGCAGCCCCGGCTACGAGCAGTACTTC. It translates to CASSPGYEQYF.

This chain joins TRBV28 and TRBJ1-1; D not resolved. The CDR3 is 12 amino acids. The V and J ends lost 2 bases and 4 bases respectively, with 5 bases between them. CDR1 is MDHEN, CDR2 SYDVKM, per germline. The DNA of the CDR3 is TGTGCCAGCAGTTTAAGGACCACTGAAGCTTTCTTT. Translation gives CASSLRTTEAFF.

The chain uses TRBV7-9 and TRBJ1-2; D is ambiguous. The CDR3 runs to 14 residues. With 1 base removed from V and 7 bases from J, the gap between germline ends came to 13 bases. Germline CDR1 is SEHNR and CDR2 is FQNEAQ (reference sequence). The CDR3 is CASSLESMVPGYTF. In nucleotides, the CDR3 is TGTGCCAGCAGCTTAGAATCGATGGTTCCTGGCTACACCTTC.